The text below deals with one T cell receptor (beta chain). What it binds is unknown. The CDR3 sequence is 14 residues long. J lost 4 bases, V lost 6 bases, and 11 bases had no gene match. Germline CDR1 is DFQATT and CDR2 is SNEGSKA (reference sequence). Unique molecular identifiers were built into the TCRbeta library. TCRdb independently ran MiXCR on the PCR reads; one entry per CDR3 protein. The sample includes more than 200,000 distinct CDR3 sequences, roughly 25% of them seen just once. The sample belongs to a study of T-cell reconstitution after alpha-beta-depleted transplantation in children. Whole-study results and caveats: Several hundred expanded graft clones reportedly gave rise to the alpha-beta T cells present about two months after transplant.

The chain combines TRBV20-1 with TRBJ2-5, with 7 bases aligning to TRBD1. The specimen was PBMCs, collected before TCRalphabeta/CD19-depleted stem cell transplant. This clonotype originated in a girl aged 2 to 9 with Fanconi anemia, due to receive a stem cell transplant. The chain's CDR3 is CSAPTLGGGETQYF. The CDR3 coding sequence is TGCAGTGCCCCCACATTAGGGGGCGGAGAGACCCAGTACTTC.